This TCR beta chain appears in the sequencing data of a study of T-cell memory formation after mild COVID-19. TCRdb redid the calling of the 5' RACE reads with MiXCR, one entry per CDR3 protein. The sample shows 400,000 or so distinct CDR3 sequences, about 19% of them seen only once. This clonotype was recorded a few times. Per germline, CDR1 SEHNR and CDR2 FQNEAQ (reference sequence). This CDR3 region has 15 residues. Trimming at V came to 0 bases and at J to 4 bases, leaving 3 bases not matched to a gene. The receptor comes from an adult woman who had mild COVID-19 (a few samples of this study predate the infection). Cell type and time point are not known. Sequencing was carried out using PBMCs or a T cell subset sorted from them (not recorded which). The chain couples TRBV7-9 to TRBJ2-7; 10 bases map to TRBD1. In DNA, the CDR3 is TGTGCCAGCAGCTTAGCGGGACAGGGGAGTTACGAGCAGTACTTC. It specifies CASSLAGQGSYEQYF.